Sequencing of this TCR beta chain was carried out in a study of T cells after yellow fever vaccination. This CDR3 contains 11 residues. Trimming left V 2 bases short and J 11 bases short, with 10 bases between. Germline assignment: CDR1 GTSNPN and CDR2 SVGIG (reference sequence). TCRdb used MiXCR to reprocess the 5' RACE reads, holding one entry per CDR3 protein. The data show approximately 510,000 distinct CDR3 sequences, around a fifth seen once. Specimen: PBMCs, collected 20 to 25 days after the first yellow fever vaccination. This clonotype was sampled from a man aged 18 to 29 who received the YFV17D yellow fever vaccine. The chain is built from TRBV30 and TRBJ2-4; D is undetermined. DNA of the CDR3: TGTGCCTGGAGTAACCTTTATGTTCAGTACTTC. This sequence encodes CAWSNLYVQYF.